What follows describes a single T cell receptor (beta chain). Its antigen is currently unknown. Trimming took 5 bases from V and 0 from J, leaving 14 bases between them. This CDR3 spans 17 amino acids. The germline CDR1 and CDR2 sequences are MDHEN and SYDVKM. The sample originates from a study of cytomegalovirus exposure and HLA in healthy donors. Study observations and caveats: In an earlier analysis, productive rearrangement rates for most beta V segments clustered near 87% or 30%. Accurate prediction of most subjects' HLA-A and HLA-B alleles from TCR beta sequences was reported.

13 Jbeta primers and 60 Vbeta primers were used for the PCR. Some clones are missing from TCRdb's copy, which holds only in-frame ones; the method was immunoSEQ multiplex PCR. Of roughly 110,000 clones in the sample, roughly 71% were seen once. The V call is TRBV28, the J call TRBJ2-6, with TRBD1 as a possible D gene (5 bases). The sample comprised PBMCs. This clonotype originated in a man between 18 and 35 years old in good health and CMV-seropositive. As DNA, the CDR3 is TGTGCCAGCAGTCCACTACAGGTTCTCTCTGGGGCCAACGTCCTGACTTTC. Its protein product is CASSPLQVLSGANVLTF.